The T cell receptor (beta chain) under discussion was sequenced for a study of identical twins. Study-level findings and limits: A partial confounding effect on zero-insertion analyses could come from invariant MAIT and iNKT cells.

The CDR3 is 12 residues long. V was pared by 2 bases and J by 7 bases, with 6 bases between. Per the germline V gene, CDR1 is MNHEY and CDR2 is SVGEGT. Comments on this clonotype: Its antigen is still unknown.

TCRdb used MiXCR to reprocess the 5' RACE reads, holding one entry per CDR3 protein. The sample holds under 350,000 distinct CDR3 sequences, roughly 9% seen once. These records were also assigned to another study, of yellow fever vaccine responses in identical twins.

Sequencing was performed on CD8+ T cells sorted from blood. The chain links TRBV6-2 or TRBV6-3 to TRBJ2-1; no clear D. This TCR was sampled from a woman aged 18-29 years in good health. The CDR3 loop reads CASSYGWNEQFF. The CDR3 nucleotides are TGTGCCAGCAGTTACGGTTGGAATGAGCAGTTCTTC.